The 25 T cell receptor beta chains below were found in one sample sequenced in a study of PD-1 blockade in mismatch repair-deficient tumors. Sequencing was performed with immunoSEQ multiplex PCR; in TCRdb, only in-frame clones are kept and a portion is missing. The repertoire holds about 130,000 clones, with around nine tenths as singletons. The sample in question was peripheral blood, obtained approximately 70 weeks after starting pembrolizumab. These receptors came from an adult with mismatch repair-deficient cancer.

J is TRBJ1-1 and V is TRBV5-4; D remains unclear. CDR3 size: 15 residues. Trimming pared 0 bases from V and 0 bases from J, leaving 9 bases between. CDR1 is SGHNT and CDR2 is YYREEE in the germline V gene (reference sequence). The CDR3: CASSLALQLNTEAFF. The CDR3 DNA is TGTGCCAGCAGCTTGGCATTACAGCTGAACACTGAAGCTTTCTTT.

This clone was recorded once. The chain joins TRBV30 to TRBJ1-2; the D gene is possibly TRBD1 (5 bases). Per the germline V gene, CDR1 is GTSNPN and CDR2 is SVGIG (reference sequence). Trimming took 5 bases from V and 8 from J, leaving 15 bases between them. This CDR3 contains 12 residues. The CDR3: CAWLLGVWGYTF. The CDR3 region has the DNA TGTGCCTGGCTCCTGGGGGTATGGGGCTACACCTTC.

This chain joins TRBV25-1 and TRBJ2-1; D is uncertain. With 7 bases removed from V and 6 bases from J, the gap between germline ends came to 7 bases. This CDR3 contains 11 residues. Germline values: CDR1 MGHDK, CDR2 SYGVNS. The CDR3 DNA reads as TGTGCCAGCATTGGTGGCAATGAGCAGTTCTTC. Its translation: CASIGGNEQFF.

The chain uses TRBV5-1 and TRBJ2-1; D may be TRBD1 (5 bases). V was shortened by 1 base and J by 4 bases, with 12 bases between the two germline ends. The CDR3 runs 15 residues. In germline, CDR1 is SGHRS, CDR2 YFSETQ. CDR3 coding DNA: TGCGCCAGCAGCTTGTCGGCAGGGCATTACAATGAGCAGTTCTTC. Protein product: CASSLSAGHYNEQFF.

Only a few counts were recorded for this clone. The chain is built from TRBV2 and TRBJ2-7; a weak D match, TRBD1 (5 bases). The V and J ends lost 3 bases and 5 bases respectively, with 11 bases between them. The CDR3 totals 13 residues. Germline values: CDR1 SNHLY, CDR2 FYNNEI. CDR3 amino acids: CASSDRVEDEQYF. CDR3 sequence (DNA): TGTGCCAGCAGTGACAGGGTTGAGGACGAGCAGTACTTC.

This rearrangement joins TRBV11-2 to TRBJ2-3; 11 nucleotides align to TRBD2. V shed 5 bases and J 0 bases; nucleotides not matched to a gene: 4. The CDR3 totals 16 residues. Germline CDR1 is SGHAT and CDR2 is FQNNGV. CDR3 amino acids: CASSLGTSGSTDTQYF. The CDR3 DNA reads TGTGCCAGCAGCCTGGGGACTAGCGGTAGCACAGATACGCAGTATTTT.

This clone was seen once. This chain links TRBV13 with TRBJ2-7, with D maybe TRBD1 (6 bases). CDR3 size: 15 residues. Germline V gene data show CDR1 as PRHDT and CDR2 as FYEKMQ (reference sequence). Trimming took 5 bases from V and 5 from J, leaving 19 bases between them. The CDR3 region has the DNA TGTGCCAGCAGCCCCCTGGGACACGGGAAGAACGAGCAGTACTTC. Its translation is CASSPLGHGKNEQYF.

The genes are TRBV5-5 and TRBJ1-1; a possible D gene is TRBD1 (5 bases). CDR3 size: 13 residues. From germline, CDR1 is SGHKS and CDR2 YYEKEE (reference sequence). V was pared by 0 bases and J by 7 bases, with 10 bases between. CDR3 residues: CASSLAGQGEAFF. CDR3 nucleotides: TGTGCCAGCAGCTTGGCGGGCCAGGGTGAAGCTTTCTTT.

The chain is built from TRBV7-3 and TRBJ2-7; D may be TRBD1 or TRBD2 (6 bases each). Trimming stripped 5 bases from V and 7 bases from J, with 18 bases between. CDR1 is SGHTA, CDR2 FQGTGA, per germline. The CDR3 consists of 14 residues. The CDR3 region has the DNA TGTGCCAGCAGCCCCGGGACATCGGCGGGGGAGCAGTACTTC. It is translated as CASSPGTSAGEQYF.

This clone showed up just once. The chain employs TRBV6-4 and TRBJ2-1; no definite D call. This CDR3 is 12 amino acids long. The V and J ends lost 5 bases and 8 bases respectively, with 10 bases between them. Per the germline V gene, CDR1 is MRHNA and CDR2 is SNTAGT. CDR3: CASSYTRDEQFF. CDR3 coding DNA: TGTGCCAGCAGTTACACCCGGGATGAGCAGTTCTTC.

The V and J genes are TRBV5-1 and TRBJ2-1, with TRBD1 as a possible D gene (5 bases). V lost 0 bases and J 4 bases, leaving 11 bases between the germline ends. From germline, CDR1 is SGHRS and CDR2 YFSETQ. This CDR3 has 15 residues. The CDR3 DNA sequence: TGCGCCAGCAGCTTGGATCAGGGTGTGTACAATGAGCAGTTCTTC. Translating it yields CASSLDQGVYNEQFF.

The rearrangement links TRBV7-9 to TRBJ2-5; D gene ambiguous. V lost 2 bases and J lost 0, with 7 bases in between. The germline V gene has CDR1 SEHNR and CDR2 FQNEAQ (reference sequence). The CDR3 is made up of 14 amino acids. The CDR3 sequence is CASSLTGYQETQYF. The CDR3 DNA reads as TGTGCCAGCAGCTTAACCGGGTACCAAGAGACCCAGTACTTC.

The chain has TRBV10-3 and TRBJ2-7, with TRBD2 matching over 9 bases. Trimming at V came to 11 bases and at J to 3 bases, leaving 5 bases not matched to a gene. The CDR3 consists of 12 residues. CDR1 and CDR2 from the germline V gene are ENHRY and SYGVKD. Written as DNA, the CDR3 is TGTGCCGCGCGGGGGGGAAACTACGAGCAGTACTTC. Amino acids: CAARGGNYEQYF.

J is TRBJ2-3 and V is TRBV7-9; either TRBD1 or TRBD2 may fit D (5 bases each). CDR3 length: 16 residues. The V end was cut by 2 bases, the J end by 3 bases, with 15 bases between. Germline-derived CDR1 and CDR2 are SEHNR and FQNEAQ (reference sequence). DNA for the CDR3: TGTGCCAGCAGCTTAATCACGGGACCTAGTACAGATACGCAGTATTTT. It specifies CASSLITGPSTDTQYF.

This clone showed up just once. J is TRBJ2-7 and V is TRBV18, with 8 bases aligning to TRBD2. The CDR3 runs 16 residues. The V and J ends lost 0 bases and 4 bases, in that order; junction bases with no gene match: 8. Per germline, CDR1 KGHSH and CDR2 LQKENI. CDR3 nucleotide sequence: TGTGCCAGCTCACCACCGGAGAGCGGGAGAGTGTACGAGCAGTACTTC. Encoded protein: CASSPPESGRVYEQYF.

The rearrangement joins TRBV12-5 to TRBJ2-6, with D perhaps given as TRBD1 or TRBD2 (5 bases each). Germline values: CDR1 LGHNT, CDR2 FRNRAP. The CDR3 totals 15 residues. The V end lost 1 base, the J end lost 2 bases, and 6 bases lay between the germline ends. The DNA for the CDR3 is TGTGCTAGTGGTTTGGGAGGGGCTGGGGCCAACGTCCTGACTTTC. This translates into CASGLGGAGANVLTF.

This clone was counted a single time. V gene TRBV19 combines with J gene TRBJ2-1, with 10 bases identical to TRBD2. The CDR3 is made up of 16 amino acids. V lost 5 bases to trimming and J lost 5 bases; unmatched junction nucleotides: 9. Germline loops: CDR1 LNHDA, CDR2 SQIVND (reference sequence). The CDR3, as DNA: TGTGCCAGTAGTTCATTAGCGGGAGGATGGGACAATGAGCAGTTCTTC. This codes for CASSSLAGGWDNEQFF.

The chain employs TRBV10-2 and TRBJ2-7, with D possibly TRBD2 on 5 matching bases. Germline V lookup: CDR1 WSHSY, CDR2 SAAADI. V was trimmed by 8 bases and J by 0 bases, leaving 11 bases between them. CDR3 size: 13 residues. CDR3 sequence reads: CASEPSSSYEQYF. CDR3 DNA sequence: TGCGCCAGCGAACCTAGCAGCTCCTACGAGCAGTACTTC.

J is TRBJ2-7 and V is TRBV29-1; 8 bases map to TRBD1. Germline-derived CDR1 and CDR2 are SQVTM and ANQGSEA. This CDR3 region has 13 residues. The trim removed 6 bases at V and 0 bases at J, leaving 4 bases unmatched. The CDR3 nucleotides are TGCAGCGTCGGACAGGGTCACTCCTACGAGCAGTACTTC. Translating gives CSVGQGHSYEQYF.

This clone was detected only a few times. The rearrangement uses TRBV7-9 and TRBJ1-2, with TRBD1 as a possible D gene (5 bases). From germline, CDR1 is SEHNR and CDR2 FQNEAQ (reference sequence). The CDR3 sequence is 14 residues long. Between the trimmed V and J ends, which lost 0 bases and 6 bases, there was a span of 11 bases. The CDR3 loop reads CASSLASAGNGYTF. The CDR3 DNA sequence: TGTGCCAGCAGCTTAGCCTCGGCAGGGAATGGCTACACCTTC. The full variable domain, its missing parts supplied by reference TRBV7-9 and TRBJ1-2, is DTGVSQNPRHKITKRGQNVTFRCDPISEHNRLYWYRQTLGQGPEFLTYFQNEAQLEKSRLLSDRFSAERPKGSFSTLEIQRTEQGDSAMYLCASSLASAGNGYTFGSGTRLTVV.

The chain is built from TRBV9 and TRBJ1-3; the match to TRBD1 covers 9 bases. The CDR3 spans 16 residues. Losses at the gene ends were 4 bases for V and 2 bases for J; bases not matched to a gene: 7. Germline assignment: CDR1 SGDLS and CDR2 YYNGEE. CDR3 region: CASSRGTGSAGNTIYF. The CDR3, as DNA: TGTGCCAGCAGCCGCGGGACAGGGAGTGCTGGAAACACCATATATTTT.

The V and J genes are TRBV5-1 and TRBJ2-1; D is unresolved. V was shortened by 2 bases and J by 0 bases, with 6 bases between the two germline ends. The CDR3 has 14 residues. CDR1 is SGHRS and CDR2 is YFSETQ in the germline V gene. DNA for the CDR3: TGCGCCAGCAGCTTACCCGGCTCCTACAATGAGCAGTTCTTC. It is translated as CASSLPGSYNEQFF.

This chain joins TRBV5-4 and TRBJ2-7; 10 bases line up with TRBD2. The germline gives CDR1 SGHNT, CDR2 YYREEE (reference sequence). There are 17 residues in the CDR3. The V gene end was trimmed by 0 bases and the J gene end by 5 bases; junction bases not matched to a gene: 11. The CDR3 DNA reads as TGTGCCAGCAGCTTGGATTCTGTTCTAGCGGGAGACGACGAGCAGTACTTC. Residues: CASSLDSVLAGDDEQYF.

This chain links TRBV5-4 with TRBJ1-1; 11 nucleotides align to TRBD1. This CDR3 has 14 residues. Germline V gene lookup returns CDR1 SGHNT and CDR2 YYREEE (reference sequence). The junction had 3 bases not matched to a gene; V was cut back by 3 bases and J by 5 bases. In nucleotides, the CDR3 is TGTGCCAGCAGCTGGACAGGGGGCGGAACTGAAGCTTTCTTT. Translation gives CASSWTGGGTEAFF.

This sequence joins TRBV18 and TRBJ2-7; the match to TRBD1 covers 7 bases. The CDR3 loop spans 14 amino acids. J gave up 2 bases and V 3 bases, and 4 bases lay outside the gene matches. Germline V gene data show CDR1 as KGHSH and CDR2 as LQKENI. CDR3 in amino acids: CASSPGTETYEQYF. The DNA for the CDR3 is TGTGCCAGCTCACCCGGGACAGAGACCTACGAGCAGTACTTC.